The source of this T cell receptor (beta chain) is a study of blood T cell repertoires in COVID-19 (dated by TCRdb to the early 2020s). Regarding the study in general: Collaborator samples came from the United States, Italy and Spain and covered acute and convalescent phases of COVID-19. The samples were drawn from two sources: the first 160 participants of the ongoing ImmuneRACE study, and 1,000 to 1,500 subjects contributed by 6 global collaborators. The repertoires were released in a freely available public database meant as a resource for research on the immune response to SARS-CoV-2. A de-identified subject ID, COVID-19 status, age in years and sex were almost always included in the sample metadata. The material from the prospective study consisted of cDNA or gDNA derived from T cells, B-cell-depleted T cells, or PBMCs. Deeply sampled blood TCRbeta repertoires from subjects exposed to, actively infected with, or recovered from COVID-19 were included in the dataset. Where available, HLA class I and class II types were taken from metadata supplied by the sample provider and were not determined by assay-based typing.

In its sample, this clone was seen once. Its cognate antigen has yet to be identified. No much larger clone exists at a distance of one base, and base qualities are not known. The investigation overall reported the following: How much clinical and demographic metadata was included differed by source and by participant, and the metadata was provided uncurated.

Participants in the prospective study were enrolled through a virtual design, were aged about 18 to 100 years, and lived in approximately 25 United States geographic areas. To assign participants to cohorts, the prospective study relied on clinical history that participants themselves reported in a screening survey and a study questionnaire. For ImmuneRACE Cohort 3, a participant was defined as recovered based on two consecutive negative NP/OP PCR tests, clearance by a healthcare professional, or resolution of symptoms. Mobile phlebotomists in the prospective study collected whole blood, serum and a nasopharyngeal or oropharyngeal swab from every participant. Participants in the prospective study had the option to provide additional blood draws and questionnaires over a roughly two-month period. Prospective study blood samples were shipped either frozen or at room temperature before DNA extraction.

Germline trimming amounts to 4 bases on V and 0 bases on J, with 2 as the count of junction bases outside the gene matches. CDR1 and CDR2 were assigned from the germline V gene (reference sequence) as LNHDA and SQIVND. The CDR3 starts with the cysteine, ends with the phenylalanine, and has 14 residues. Only the CDR3 DNA is retained, 42 bases long and in frame from the first base. The immunoSEQ Assay, a bias-controlled multiplex PCR, was used to amplify TCRbeta CDR3 regions from genomic DNA. The source study handled its data this way. The number of nucleated cells in each sample was estimated by amplification of reference gene primers within the assay. Sequence reads were collapsed and filtered to measure the absolute abundance of every unique TCRbeta CDR3 rearrangement. For each sample, productive Simpson clonality was calculated as the square root of Simpson's diversity index across productive rearrangements. Imported from immuneACCESS, the table was reduced by TCRdb to in-frame sequences with V and J called. These copies leave out some clones; in studies compared against another copy, an unresolved V gene accounts for under half, and the cause of the remainder is not known. The V and J calls and clone size were taken over from that table, and D and trimming were inferred from the DNA. Recorded for this sample are about 190,000 clones; 65% to 85% of them occurred a single time. The ten largest clones take up roughly 3.2% of the sample.

The sample consisted of PBMCs or T cells enriched from blood (not recorded which). The sequence derives from a woman aged 25 to 39 who had recovered from COVID-19. The V gene is TRBV19 and the J gene is TRBJ2-5; 7 of the junction bases match TRBD1. The CDR3 loop reads CASSTTGNQETQYF. The nucleotides are TGTGCCAGTAGTACGACAGGGAACCAAGAGACCCAGTACTTC.